This TCR beta chain was sequenced in a study of CXCR3-negative and CXCR3-positive naive CD8 T cells. General study points: Fresh PBMCs went into most assays, and CXCR3 expression partly declined after cryopreservation. TRB CDR3s of CXCR3-positive naive cells were more hydrophobic than those of CXCR3-negative naive cells. Each naive subset displayed comparably high diversity, whereas memory CD8+ cells displayed much lower diversity. Within a donor, both naive subsets shared TRBV-TRBJ usage, unlike memory cells.

The CD45RO-CCR7+CD27+CD95- phenotype denoted naive CD8+ T cells. Germline values: CDR1 SGHRS, CDR2 YFSETQ. The CDR3 runs to 15 residues. UMI-labeled 5' RACE yielded the TRB cDNA libraries. TCRdb re-called the 5' RACE reads; one entry per CDR3 protein, DNA not given. The repertoire table contains roughly 99,000 distinct CDR3 sequences. On this clonotype itself: Its antigen is undetermined.

Sequencing input: naive CXCR3+ CD8+ T cells from blood. Documented subset: CD45RO-CCR7+CD27+CD95- naive CD8+ T cells expressing CXCR3 (TNR3+). The chain couples TRBV5-1 to TRBJ2-2; the TCRdb call, TRBD1, lacks DNA for checking. The source of this sequence is a human donor in good health. Some clones in this sample may be carry-over from other donors' samples. The CDR3 sequence: CASSTGTGTTGELFF.